Listed here are 20 T cell receptor beta chains from one sample, sequenced in a study of siplizumab effects on memory and regulatory T cells. Sequenced by immunoSEQ multiplex PCR; TCRdb stores in-frame clones only, minus some. The table includes 120,000 or so clones, roughly 92% detected once. Sample: CD4+ T cells sorted from blood. All receptors derive from a human donor in good health.

The V gene is TRBV6-6, the J gene TRBJ2-2; D perhaps matches TRBD2 (6 bases). Trimming pared 6 bases from V and 0 bases from J, leaving 8 bases between. The CDR3 sequence is 14 residues long. The germline gives CDR1 MNHNY, CDR2 SVGAGI (reference sequence). The CDR3 DNA follows: TGTGCCAGCAGCGGGAGAGCGAACACCGGGGAGCTGTTTTTT. Translating it yields CASSGRANTGELFF.

The V gene is TRBV5-6, the J gene TRBJ2-3; the D call may be TRBD1 or TRBD2 (5 bases each). CDR1 is SGHDT and CDR2 is YYEEEE in the germline V gene. Between the trimmed V and J ends, which lost 7 bases and 2 bases, there was a span of 20 bases. This CDR3 contains 16 residues. The CDR3 DNA follows: TGTGCCAGCGGCCCGGGGCAGCTAACTGTCACAGATACGCAGTATTTT. Its protein is CASGPGQLTVTDTQYF. Variable domain in full (rest from reference TRBV5-6 and TRBJ2-3): DAGVTQSPTHLIKTRGQQVTLRCSPKSGHDTVSWYQQALGQGPQFIFQYYEEEERQRGNFPDRFSGHQFPNYSSELNVNALLLGDSALYLCASGPGQLTVTDTQYFGPGTRLTVL.

This CDR3 reads CAGERGRETQYF. CDR3 sequence (DNA): TGTGCCGGGGAGAGGGGTCGGGAGACCCAGTACTTC. V usage is TRBV6-1 and J usage is TRBJ2-5; tentatively, D is TRBD1 or TRBD2 (5 bases each). The ends were cut back, 11 bases at V and 5 bases at J, with 15 bases in the middle. The CDR3 totals 12 residues. Germline V gene lookup returns CDR1 MNHNS and CDR2 SASEGT.

The chain uses TRBV10-2 and TRBJ2-1, with D perhaps matching TRBD1 (6 bases). This CDR3 is 16 amino acids long. Trimming left V 0 bases short and J 5 bases short, with 14 bases between. Germline V gene sequence: CDR1 WSHSY, CDR2 SAAADI. CDR3 sequence (DNA): TGCGCCAGCAGTGAGTCCGGCAGGGGAAAGGACAATGAGCAGTTCTTC. It specifies CASSESGRGKDNEQFF.

This rearrangement joins TRBV27 to TRBJ1-2, with 10 nucleotides matching TRBD1. V shed 6 bases, J shed 8 bases, and the junction held 6 bases outside the gene matches. The CDR3 extends over 13 amino acids. The germline V gene encodes CDR1 MNHEY and CDR2 SMNVEV (reference sequence). This chain's CDR3 is CASSMTGGRGYTF. DNA for the CDR3: TGTGCCAGCAGCATGACAGGGGGCCGCGGCTACACCTTC.

The V call is TRBV15, the J call TRBJ2-7, with a possible D match to TRBD2 (5 bases). Germline V CDR1 and CDR2: LNHNV, YYDKDF (reference sequence). The CDR3 loop spans 15 amino acids. V lost 0 bases and J lost 0, with 9 bases in between. The CDR3 region has the DNA TGTGCCACCAGCAGAGATCCGGGGAACTCCTACGAGCAGTACTTC. The encoded protein is CATSRDPGNSYEQYF.

This clone showed up just once. The rearrangement links TRBV7-9 to TRBJ2-6, with a possible D match to TRBD1 (6 bases). V lost 3 bases to trimming and J lost 0 bases, with 18 bases between them. CDR1 is SEHNR, CDR2 FQNEAQ, per germline (reference sequence). The CDR3 totals 19 residues. CDR3 region: CASSFGQLISFSGANVLTF. For the CDR3, the DNA is TGTGCCAGCAGCTTTGGACAGCTCATTAGTTTCTCTGGGGCCAACGTCCTGACTTTC.

The V call is TRBV6-1, the J call TRBJ1-2; maybe TRBD1 (5 bases). With 11 bases removed from V and 4 bases from J, the gap between germline ends came to 17 bases. Germline CDR1 and CDR2: MNHNS and SASEGT. The CDR3 sequence is 13 residues long. The CDR3 sequence is CACNRRSPYGYTF. The DNA for the CDR3 is TGTGCCTGTAACAGGAGAAGTCCCTATGGCTACACCTTC.

The genes are TRBV27 and TRBJ1-2; TRBD1 agrees at 10 bases. Trimming cost V 4 bases and J 2 bases; bases outside gene matches: 7. Germline CDR1 is MNHEY and CDR2 is SMNVEV (reference sequence). The CDR3 spans 16 residues. The CDR3 reads CASSSRGQGRNYGYTF. In DNA form, the CDR3 reads TGTGCCAGCAGTTCGCGGGGACAGGGGAGGAACTATGGCTACACCTTC.

This chain uses TRBV9 with TRBJ2-5, with 10 positions matching TRBD2. CDR3 size: 15 residues. V shed 3 bases, J shed 5 bases, and the junction held 7 bases outside the gene matches. The V gene's germline CDR1 is SGDLS and CDR2 YYNGEE. The CDR3 DNA reads TGTGCCAGCAGCGCCCCGGGACTAGCGACGGAGACCCAGTACTTC. Encoded protein: CASSAPGLATETQYF.

V is TRBV12-1 and J is TRBJ2-7; the table's TRBD2 call for D was not verified on the DNA. TRBV12-1 is a known pseudogene. This CDR3 has 17 amino acids. The CDR3 reads CASSFTFRGGPYYEQYF. The CDR3, as DNA: TGTGCCAGCAGCTTTACTTTTAGGGGAGGGCCTTACTACGAGCAGTACTTC.

The chain links TRBV7-9 to TRBJ2-5; no clear D. This CDR3 has 12 residues. Deletions cut 5 bases from V and 1 base from J, with 5 bases between. CDR1 and CDR2 (germline): SEHNR, FQNEAQ (reference sequence). The CDR3 DNA reads TGTGCCAGCAGCCCTCTCCAAGAGACCCAGTACTTC. Its protein product is CASSPLQETQYF.

The rearrangement links TRBV27 to TRBJ2-3, with D hard to call. Germline V lookup: CDR1 MNHEY, CDR2 SMNVEV (reference sequence). The CDR3 loop spans 16 amino acids. Trimming cost V 6 bases and J 1 base, with 17 bases left between them. Written as DNA, the CDR3 is TGTGCCAGCAGAAGAAGTGGTTCCCCGCGCACAGATACGCAGTATTTT. Its translation is CASRRSGSPRTDTQYF.

The chain combines TRBV5-1 with TRBJ2-4; D perhaps matches TRBD2 (5 bases). The V end was cut by 4 bases, the J end by 3 bases, with 14 bases between. This CDR3 comprises 15 residues. Germline CDR1 and CDR2: SGHRS and YFSETQ. The CDR3 here is CASSLADSVKNIQYF. The DNA of the CDR3 is TGCGCCAGCAGCCTAGCAGACTCGGTCAAAAACATTCAGTACTTC.

The CDR3 spells CATSSGVQETQYF. In DNA, the CDR3 is TGTGCCACCAGCAGCGGGGTCCAAGAGACCCAGTACTTC. J is TRBJ2-5 and V is TRBV15, with D maybe TRBD2 (5 bases). Germline V gene sequence: CDR1 LNHNV, CDR2 YYDKDF (reference sequence). Trimming took off 3 bases at V and 1 base at J, with 6 bases between the two ends. This CDR3 is built from 13 residues.

This clone showed up just once. The chain uses TRBV11-3 and TRBJ2-2; tentatively, D is TRBD2 (5 bases). Trimming removed 5 bases from V and 5 bases from J, with 9 bases in between. The CDR3 length is 13 residues. CDR1 and CDR2 from the germline V gene are SGHNT and YENEEA. The CDR3 region is CASSPTSTGELFF. Here the CDR3 DNA reads TGTGCCAGCAGCCCTACTAGTACCGGGGAGCTGTTTTTT.

The chain employs TRBV7-2 and TRBJ1-6; D call uncertain. Germline V lookup: CDR1 SGHTA, CDR2 FQGNSA. The CDR3 totals 13 residues. Deletions cut 3 bases from V and 5 bases from J, with 5 bases between. CDR3 DNA: TGTGCCAGCAGCTTTTTCGATAATTCACCCCTCCACTTT. This codes for CASSFFDNSPLHF.

The chain links TRBV19 to TRBJ1-2; the D is unclear. V was clipped by 7 bases and J by 0 bases, with 9 bases between them. The germline CDR1 and CDR2 sequences are LNHDA and SQIVND (reference sequence). The CDR3 has 13 amino acids. The CDR3 DNA sequence: TGTGCCAGTACCCCGACCTCTAACTATGGCTACACCTTC. Its protein product is CASTPTSNYGYTF.

The chain carries TRBV29-1 and TRBJ2-5; 8 positions agree with TRBD2. From germline, CDR1 is SQVTM and CDR2 ANQGSEA. This CDR3 contains 13 residues. V shed 3 bases and J 5 bases; nucleotides not matched to a gene: 5. CDR3 protein: CSVEAGGRETQYF. The CDR3 DNA follows: TGCAGCGTTGAGGCGGGAGGTAGGGAGACCCAGTACTTC. The variable domain in full, with the rest retrieved from reference TRBV29-1 and TRBJ2-5, is SAVISQKPSRDICQRGTSLTIQCQVDSQVTMMFWYRQQPGQSLTLIATANQGSEATYESGFVIDKFPISRPNLTFSTLTVSNMSPEDSSIYLCSVEAGGRETQYFGPGTRLLVL.

The V and J genes are TRBV5-4 and TRBJ1-2, with 8 bases that match TRBD1. V was pared by 6 bases and J by 4 bases, with 8 bases of the junction left unmatched. Germline V lookup: CDR1 SGHNT, CDR2 YYREEE (reference sequence). This CDR3 comprises 14 residues. The CDR3, as DNA: TGTGCCAGCAATCCCGGGACAGGTCTCTATGGCTACACCTTC. Encoded protein: CASNPGTGLYGYTF. Complete variable domain (other parts from reference TRBV5-4 and TRBJ1-2): ETGVTQSPTHLIKTRGQQVTLRCSSQSGHNTVSWYQQALGQGPQFIFQYYREEENGRGNFPPRFSGLQFPNYSSELNVNALELDDSALYLCASNPGTGLYGYTFGSGTRLTVV.